Below, one T cell receptor beta chain is given with its context. Its antigen is currently unknown. From alopecia areata patients, lesional scalp punch biopsies and peripheral blood were collected. This CDR3 spans 14 amino acids. V dropped 1 base and J dropped 4 bases, with 10 bases sitting between them. CDR1 and CDR2 (germline): GTSNPN, SVGIG (reference sequence). This specimen belongs to a study of CD8+ T cells in alopecia areata. Study-wide context: The study gave treated patients oral tofacitinib at 5 to 10 mg twice daily. The protocol delivered tofacitinib for 6 to 18 months, then withdrew it for 6 months. General observations from the study: Greater clonality was observed in lesional scalp samples, especially alopecia totalis/universalis, versus normal scalp.

RNA, once extracted, was reverse transcribed into cDNA for use as the sequencing template. Sequenced by immunoSEQ multiplex PCR; TCRdb stores in-frame clones only, minus some. The data hold tens of thousands of clones, with about 45% observed a single time. The chain recombines TRBV30 with TRBJ2-2, with D perhaps TRBD1 or TRBD2 (5 bases each). This clonotype was obtained from a human donor with alopecia areata. Specimen: CD8+ T cells sorted from blood, collected at week 0. CDR3 DNA: TGTGCCTGGAGTGGGGGGACGGGCACCGGGGAGCTGTTTTTT. Translating it yields CAWSGGTGTGELFF.